This T cell receptor beta chain originates from a study of blood T cell repertoires in COVID-19. Across the whole study: Samples came from the United States, Italy and Spain, spanning acute and convalescent COVID-19. PBMCs, B-cell-depleted T cells, or T cells were the source of the cDNA or gDNA that made up the material.

TCRdb's table, derived via immunoSEQ multiplex PCR, lists solely in-frame clones and lacks some. The sample comprises 65,000 to 85,000 clones, 86% of which are singletons, and about 6.5% rests with the top ten. CDR1 KGHDR and CDR2 SFDVKD come from the germline V gene. CDR3 length: 16 amino acids. V trimming: 1 base; J trimming: 4 bases; junction bases outside the gene matches: 3. Sequencing was performed on peripheral blood. This TCR came from a man of 80 years or more with COVID-19, enrolled during active disease. The chain recombines TRBV24-1 with TRBJ2-1; 10 nucleotides align to TRBD2. The CDR3 protein is CATSDLSGGVYNEQFF. CDR3 bases: TGTGCCACCAGTGATTTAAGCGGGGGGGTTTACAATGAGCAGTTCTTC.